These 6 T cell receptor beta chains came from one sample sequenced in a study of OX40 agonist ivuxolimab in advanced cancers. Assay used: immunoSEQ multiplex PCR; TCRdb lists only in-frame clones, some missing. The repertoire holds some 95,000 clones, with 70% to 85% as singletons. This specimen consisted of CD4+ or CD8+ T cells sorted from blood, obtained in a trial of the OX40 agonist ivuxolimab. Receptor source: an adult with an advanced solid tumor such as melanoma, head and neck, liver or kidney cancer.

This clone occurred once. The rearrangement links TRBV28 to TRBJ1-2, with TRBD1 matching over 10 bases. The CDR3 loop spans 15 amino acids. Germline-derived CDR1 and CDR2 are MDHEN and SYDVKM. V was pared by 8 bases and J by 4 bases, with 10 bases of the junction left unmatched. CDR3 residues: CASFGGQGGIYGYTF. The CDR3 nucleotides are TGTGCCAGCTTTGGCGGACAGGGGGGAATCTATGGCTACACCTTC.

This chain connects TRBV5-6 to TRBJ2-7; D gene ambiguous. The CDR3 runs to 11 residues. Germline values: CDR1 SGHDT, CDR2 YYEEEE. V lost 1 base and J lost 6, with 5 bases in between. The CDR3 DNA follows: TGTGCCAGCAGCTTGTTTGGCGAGCAGTACTTC. It translates to CASSLFGEQYF.

V and J are TRBV5-8 and TRBJ1-5, with D possibly matching TRBD1 (5 bases). Trimming cost V 3 bases and J 6 bases, with 13 bases left between them. CDR1 SGHTS and CDR2 YDEGEE come from the germline V gene. This CDR3 contains 14 residues. CDR3 in amino acids: CASSYPRVSQPQHF. The DNA of the CDR3 is TGTGCCAGCAGCTACCCCAGGGTTTCTCAGCCCCAGCATTTT. Variable domain in full (rest from reference TRBV5-8 and TRBJ1-5): EAGVTQSPTHLIKTRGQQATLRCSPISGHTSVYWYQQALGLGLQFLLWYDEGEERNRGNFPPRFSGRQFPNYSSELNVNALELEDSALYLCASSYPRVSQPQHFGDGTRLSIL.

The V call is TRBV7-9, the J call TRBJ1-4; no clear D gene. Per the germline V gene, CDR1 is SEHNR and CDR2 is FQNEAQ (reference sequence). The V gene lost 0 bases and the J gene lost 13 bases, with 12 bases spanning the gap. CDR3 length: 13 amino acids. CDR3 bases: TGTGCCAGCAGCTTAGCGGTTAAGACTGCACTGTTTTTT. Amino acids: CASSLAVKTALFF.

On this clone: One junction end does not reproduce the germline sequence, and a read error may be involved. The same CDR3 is also encoded by other DNA sequences in this sample. This chain joins TRBV19 and TRBJ2-7; TRBD1 might be the D (6 bases). From germline, CDR1 is LNHDA and CDR2 SQIVND (reference sequence). The length of the CDR3 is 13 residues. CDR3 amino acids: CASSMDRSYEQYF. The CDR3 DNA is TGTGCCAGTAGTATGGACAGATCCTACGAACAGTACTTC.

This clone was seen a few times. The gene calls are TRBV9 and TRBJ2-1; D may match TRBD1 or TRBD2 (6 bases each). The CDR3 loop spans 15 amino acids. V was shortened by 0 bases and J by 4 bases, with 11 bases between the two germline ends. Germline CDR1 SGDLS, CDR2 YYNGEE. The DNA of the CDR3 is TGTGCCAGCAGCGTAGGGCAGGGGACTTACAATGAGCAGTTCTTC. Its protein product is CASSVGQGTYNEQFF.